Given below is one T cell receptor (beta chain) in context. This entry comes from a study of T cells in Graves' hyperthyroidism and ophthalmopathy. Hyperthyroidism in the patients, aged 18 to 65, was newly diagnosed and under 2 months in duration. The CDR3 runs to 12 residues. Trimming took 5 bases from V and 3 from J, leaving 5 bases between them. The germline gives CDR1 PRHDT, CDR2 FYEKMQ (reference sequence). The CDR3 regions of TCR beta were amplified from RNA transcripts. HTBI primers were used for first-round RT-PCR of the TCR CDR3. TCRdb re-called the multiplex PCR reads with MiXCR, one entry per CDR3 protein. This sample has hundreds of thousands of distinct CDR3 sequences, with 14% found just once.

The TCR comes from a woman aged 18 to 35 with Graves' hyperthyroidism. V gene TRBV13 combines with J gene TRBJ1-5, with D possibly TRBD1 on 5 matching bases. The sequenced sample consisted of blood. The CDR3 is CASSGHNQPQHF. CDR3 bases: TGTGCCAGCAGCGGACACAATCAGCCCCAGCATTTT.